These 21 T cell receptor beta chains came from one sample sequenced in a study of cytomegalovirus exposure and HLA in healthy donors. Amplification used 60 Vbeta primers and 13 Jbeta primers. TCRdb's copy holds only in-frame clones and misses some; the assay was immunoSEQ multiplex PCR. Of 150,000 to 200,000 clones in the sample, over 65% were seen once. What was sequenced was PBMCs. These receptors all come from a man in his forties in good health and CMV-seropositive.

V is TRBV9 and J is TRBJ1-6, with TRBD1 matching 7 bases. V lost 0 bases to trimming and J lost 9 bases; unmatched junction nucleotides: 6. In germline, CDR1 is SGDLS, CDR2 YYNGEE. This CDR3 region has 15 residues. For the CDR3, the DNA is TGTGCCAGCAGCGTAGGGGGGACAGTCGCTTCACCCCTCCACTTT. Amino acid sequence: CASSVGGTVASPLHF.

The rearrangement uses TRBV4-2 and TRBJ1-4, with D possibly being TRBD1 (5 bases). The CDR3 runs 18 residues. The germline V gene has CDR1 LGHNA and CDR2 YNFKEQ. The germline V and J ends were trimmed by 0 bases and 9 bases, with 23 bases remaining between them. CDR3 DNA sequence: TGTGCCAGCAGCCAAGATCGGAGTGGGGCGCAGCTCTCCCAAAAACTGTTTTTT. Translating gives CASSQDRSGAQLSQKLFF.

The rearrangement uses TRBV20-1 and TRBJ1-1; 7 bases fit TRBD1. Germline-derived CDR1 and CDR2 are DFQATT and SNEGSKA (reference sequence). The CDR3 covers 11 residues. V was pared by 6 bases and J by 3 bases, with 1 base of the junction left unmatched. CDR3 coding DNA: TGCAGTGCAGGGACAGACACTGAAGCTTTCTTT. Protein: CSAGTDTEAFF.

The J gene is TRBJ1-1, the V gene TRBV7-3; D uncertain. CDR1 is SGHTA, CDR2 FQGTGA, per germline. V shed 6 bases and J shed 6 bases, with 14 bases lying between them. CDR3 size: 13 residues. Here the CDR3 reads CASSPIPGSEAFF. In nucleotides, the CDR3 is TGTGCCAGCAGTCCCATTCCGGGTTCTGAAGCTTTCTTT.

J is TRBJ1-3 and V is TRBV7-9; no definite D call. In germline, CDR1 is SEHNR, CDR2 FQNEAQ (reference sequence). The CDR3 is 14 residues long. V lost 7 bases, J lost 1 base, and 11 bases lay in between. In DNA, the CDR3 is TGTGCCAGCATGGCGGGTACTTCTGGAAACACCATATATTTT. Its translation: CASMAGTSGNTIYF. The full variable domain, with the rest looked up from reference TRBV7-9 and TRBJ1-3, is DTGVSQNPRHKITKRGQNVTFRCDPISEHNRLYWYRQTLGQGPEFLTYFQNEAQLEKSRLLSDRFSAERPKGSFSTLEIQRTEQGDSAMYLCASMAGTSGNTIYFGEGSWLTVV.

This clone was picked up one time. In nucleotides, the CDR3 is TGCAGCGTTGACTCGGGATCCAGGGAGACCCAGTACTTC. Residues: CSVDSGSRETQYF. The rearrangement links TRBV29-1 to TRBJ2-5; D possibly corresponds to TRBD2 (5 bases). This CDR3 spans 13 amino acids. The V gene lost 3 bases and the J gene lost 5 bases, with 13 bases spanning the gap. The germline gives CDR1 SQVTM, CDR2 ANQGSEA. The entire variable domain, with the rest obtained from reference TRBV29-1 and TRBJ2-5, is as follows: SAVISQKPSRDICQRGTSLTIQCQVDSQVTMMFWYRQQPGQSLTLIATANQGSEATYESGFVIDKFPISRPNLTFSTLTVSNMSPEDSSIYLCSVDSGSRETQYFGPGTRLLVL.

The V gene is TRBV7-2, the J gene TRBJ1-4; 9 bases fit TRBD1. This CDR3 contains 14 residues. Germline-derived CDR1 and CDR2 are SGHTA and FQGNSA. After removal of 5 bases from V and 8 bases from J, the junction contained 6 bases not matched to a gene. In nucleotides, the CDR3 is TGTGCCAGCAGCGCAGACAGGGGGGGGGAAAAACTGTTTTTT. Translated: CASSADRGGEKLFF.

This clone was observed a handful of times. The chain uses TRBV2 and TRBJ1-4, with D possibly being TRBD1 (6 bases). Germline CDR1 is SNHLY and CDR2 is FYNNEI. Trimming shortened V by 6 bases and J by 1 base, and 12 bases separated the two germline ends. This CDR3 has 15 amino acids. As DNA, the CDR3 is TGTGCCAGCAGGGTAAAAGGGGGAACTAATGAAAAACTGTTTTTT. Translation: CASRVKGGTNEKLFF.

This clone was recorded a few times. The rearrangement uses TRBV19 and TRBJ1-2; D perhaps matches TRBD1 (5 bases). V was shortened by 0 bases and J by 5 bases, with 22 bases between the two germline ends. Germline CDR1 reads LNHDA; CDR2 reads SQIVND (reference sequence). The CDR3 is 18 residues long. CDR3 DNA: TGTGCCAGTAGTATAGATGCCCTTCATTCAGGGTTTAATTATGGCTACACCTTC. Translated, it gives CASSIDALHSGFNYGYTF.

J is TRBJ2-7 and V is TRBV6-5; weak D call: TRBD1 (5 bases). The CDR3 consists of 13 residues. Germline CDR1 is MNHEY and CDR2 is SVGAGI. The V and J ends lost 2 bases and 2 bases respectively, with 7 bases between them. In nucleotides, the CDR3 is TGTGCCAGCAGTTACGGGGCAACCTACGAGCAGTACTTC. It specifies CASSYGATYEQYF.

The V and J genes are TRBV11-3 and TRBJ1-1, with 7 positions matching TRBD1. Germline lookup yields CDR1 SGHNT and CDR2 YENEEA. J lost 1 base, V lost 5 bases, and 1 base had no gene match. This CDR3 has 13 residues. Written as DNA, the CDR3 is TGTGCCAGCAGCCGACAGGGGAACACTGAAGCTTTCTTT. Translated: CASSRQGNTEAFF.

CDR3 coding DNA: TGTGCCAGCAGTGAAGCGGGCCAGGGGCTGGACGAGCAGTACTTC. Translating gives CASSEAGQGLDEQYF. The genes are TRBV2 and TRBJ2-7; TRBD1 might be the D (6 bases). The CDR3 runs 15 residues. Trimming removed 0 bases from V and 5 bases from J, with 14 bases in between. CDR1 and CDR2 (germline): SNHLY, FYNNEI.

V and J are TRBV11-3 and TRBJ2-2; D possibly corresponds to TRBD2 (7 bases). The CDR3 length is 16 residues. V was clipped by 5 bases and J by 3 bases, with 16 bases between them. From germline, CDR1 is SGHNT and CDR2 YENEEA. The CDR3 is CASSPWGGGDTGELFF. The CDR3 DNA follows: TGTGCCAGCAGCCCTTGGGGAGGGGGAGACACCGGGGAGCTGTTTTTT.

CDR3 in amino acids: CASSQGNRQYNEQFF. The CDR3 DNA reads as TGCGCCAGCAGCCAAGGGAATCGACAGTACAATGAGCAGTTCTTC. The chain employs TRBV4-3 and TRBJ2-1, with a weak D call TRBD1 (5 bases). This CDR3 has 15 residues. Germline V gene lookup returns CDR1 LGHNA and CDR2 YSLEER. V lost 1 base, J lost 4 bases, and 11 bases lay in between.

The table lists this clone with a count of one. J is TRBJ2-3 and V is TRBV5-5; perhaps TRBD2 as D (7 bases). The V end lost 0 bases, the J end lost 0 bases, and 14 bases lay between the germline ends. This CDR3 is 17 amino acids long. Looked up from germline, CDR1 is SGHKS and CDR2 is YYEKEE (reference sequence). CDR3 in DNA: TGTGCCAGCAGCTTGGATCAGGCGGGGGCAAGCACAGATACGCAGTATTTT. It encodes CASSLDQAGASTDTQYF.

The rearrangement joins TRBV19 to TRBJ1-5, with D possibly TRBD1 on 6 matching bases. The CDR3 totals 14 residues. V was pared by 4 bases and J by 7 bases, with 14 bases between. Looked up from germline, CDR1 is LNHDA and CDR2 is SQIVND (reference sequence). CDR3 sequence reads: CASSTQGKGQPQHF. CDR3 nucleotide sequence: TGTGCCAGTAGTACCCAGGGGAAGGGGCAGCCCCAGCATTTT.

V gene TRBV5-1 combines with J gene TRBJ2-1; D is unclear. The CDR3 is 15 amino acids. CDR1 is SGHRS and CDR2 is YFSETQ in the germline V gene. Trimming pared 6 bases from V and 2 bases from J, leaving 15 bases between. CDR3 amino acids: CASTQGGRPYNEQFF. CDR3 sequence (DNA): TGCGCCAGCACGCAAGGCGGTCGCCCCTACAATGAGCAGTTCTTC.

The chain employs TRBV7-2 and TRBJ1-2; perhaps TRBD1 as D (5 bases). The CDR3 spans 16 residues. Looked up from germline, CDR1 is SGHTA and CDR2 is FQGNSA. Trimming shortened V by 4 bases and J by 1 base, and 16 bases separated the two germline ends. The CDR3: CASSSGGGLGNYGYTF. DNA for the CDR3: TGTGCCAGCAGCTCCGGGGGAGGGTTGGGTAACTATGGCTACACCTTC. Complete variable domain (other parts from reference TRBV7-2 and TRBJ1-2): GAGVSQSPSNKVTEKGKDVELRCDPISGHTALYWYRQSLGQGLEFLIYFQGNSAPDKSGLPSDRFSAERTGGSVSTLTIQRTQQEDSAVYLCASSSGGGLGNYGYTFGSGTRLTVV.

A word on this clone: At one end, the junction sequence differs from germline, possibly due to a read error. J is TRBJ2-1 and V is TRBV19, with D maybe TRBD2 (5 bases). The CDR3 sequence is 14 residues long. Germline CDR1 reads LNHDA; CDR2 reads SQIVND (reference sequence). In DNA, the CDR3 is TGTGCCAGTAAGGACTCCCAGCATTACACTGAGCAGTTCTTC. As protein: CASKDSQHYTEQFF.

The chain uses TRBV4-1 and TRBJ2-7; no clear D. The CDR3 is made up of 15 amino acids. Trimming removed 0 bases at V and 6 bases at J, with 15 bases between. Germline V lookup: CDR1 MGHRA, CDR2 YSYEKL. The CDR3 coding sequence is TGCGCCAGCAGCCAAGAAAGTCCTAGTTTCGGCGAGCAGTACTTC. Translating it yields CASSQESPSFGEQYF.

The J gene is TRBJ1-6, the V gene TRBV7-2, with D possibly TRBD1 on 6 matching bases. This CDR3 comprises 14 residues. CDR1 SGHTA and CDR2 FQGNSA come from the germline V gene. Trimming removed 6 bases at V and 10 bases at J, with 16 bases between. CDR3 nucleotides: TGTGCCAGCAGAGGGGGGGGTTTTGAATCACCCCTCCACTTT. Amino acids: CASRGGGFESPLHF.